The 4 T cell receptor beta chains given below trace back to one sample, sequenced in a study of T cells in localized non-small cell lung cancer. Assay: immunoSEQ multiplex PCR; the TCRdb copy retains only in-frame clones and omits some. The table lists around 30,000 clones, approximately 78% of them singletons. The sample was peripheral blood, taken before any cancer treatment. These receptors all come from a male donor older than 55 with stage II squamous cell lung carcinoma.

This chain links TRBV30 with TRBJ2-7, with D tentatively TRBD2 (6 bases). CDR1 is GTSNPN, CDR2 SVGIG, per germline (reference sequence). The CDR3 runs 12 residues. Trimming stripped 3 bases from V and 3 bases from J, with 9 bases between. Written as DNA, the CDR3 is TGTGCCTGGAGCGGGAGAGGCTACGAGCAGTACTTC. This translates into CAWSGRGYEQYF. Looking up the rest from reference TRBV30 and TRBJ2-7 gives the full variable domain: SQTIHQWPATLVQPVGSPLSLECTVEGTSNPNLYWYRQAAGRGLQLLFYSVGIGQISSEVPQNLSASRPQDRQFILSSKKLLLSDSGFYLCAWSGRGYEQYFGPGTRLTVT.

V gene TRBV5-1 combines with J gene TRBJ2-2, with D possibly matching TRBD1 (5 bases). The CDR3 loop spans 15 amino acids. Trimming removed 3 bases from V and 4 bases from J, with 13 bases in between. CDR1 and CDR2 from the germline V gene are SGHRS and YFSETQ. The CDR3 region has the DNA TGCGCCAGCAGCTGGGGCAACCTTGGCACCGGGGAGCTGTTTTTT. As protein: CASSWGNLGTGELFF.

This clone has only a few counts. This rearrangement joins TRBV30 to TRBJ1-1; D unclear. Per the germline V gene, CDR1 is GTSNPN and CDR2 is SVGIG (reference sequence). The germline V and J ends were trimmed by 3 bases and 1 base, with 6 bases remaining between them. This CDR3 has 12 amino acids. The DNA for the CDR3 is TGTGCCTGGAGCAGGAGGAACACTGAAGCTTTCTTT. The encoded protein is CAWSRRNTEAFF.

The chain combines TRBV18 with TRBJ2-6; D gene ambiguous. Germline CDR1 and CDR2: KGHSH and LQKENI. Trimming took 1 base from V and 4 from J, leaving 8 bases between them. This CDR3 spans 15 amino acids. The CDR3 here is CASSPQNSGANVLTF. In DNA, the CDR3 is TGTGCCAGCTCACCACAGAACTCCGGGGCCAACGTCCTGACTTTC.